This is a list of T cell receptor beta chains from one sample in a study of shared clonotypes between healthy human individuals. The repertoire was sequenced with immunoSEQ multiplex PCR; TCRdb's copy has only in-frame clones and lacks some. The sample gives some 2.3 million clones, approximately 93% of which show up once; about 0.39% is in the top ten. What was sequenced was naive CD4+ T cells from PBMCs. The receptors originated from a man aged 18 to 29 in good health. Some clones in this sample may be carry-over from other donors' samples. CDR3s include the opening cysteine and the closing phenylalanine or tryptophan. Each record gives: J gene, clone size, V gene, D gene, CDR3 length, CDR3 DNA, CDR3 protein. The D gene is left open where the match is weak. The size entry is marked missing in some rows and otherwise reads once, few, many or a size class.

TRBJ1-5 - TRBV6-1 - 14 TGTGCCAGCAGTTTCAGGGTGGGGGATCAGCCCCAGCATTTT CASSFRVGDQPQHF
TRBJ2-3 - TRBV28 TRBD2 16 TGTGCCAGCAGTCCCGGACTAGCGGGAGTATCGGATACGCAGTATTTT CASSPGLAGVSDTQYF
TRBJ2-1 - TRBV10-3 - 15 TGTGCCATCTCAGACAGTCGGAGATCCTACAATGAGCAGTTCTTC CAISDSRRSYNEQFF
TRBJ2-2 - TRBV18 - 15 TGTGCCAGCTCACCGATGGAAAGGGACACCGGGGAGCTGTTTTTT CASSPMERDTGELFF
TRBJ1-4 - TRBV9 - 14 TGTGCCAGCAGCGAGGGGAGCACTAATGAAAAACTGTTTTTT CASSEGSTNEKLFF
TRBJ2-7 - TRBV7-3 - 17 TGTGCCAGCAGCTTTGGTTATCTCCGGTTCGACTCCTACGAGCAGTACTTC CASSFGYLRFDSYEQYF
TRBJ2-7 - TRBV11-2 TRBD1 13 TGTGCCAGCGCCGGGACAGGGTCCTACGAGCAGTACTTC CASAGTGSYEQYF
TRBJ2-5 - TRBV2 - 15 TGTGCCAGCAGTGAAAGGCCCCAGGGGGGAGAGACCCAGTACTTC CASSERPQGGETQYF
TRBJ1-1 - TRBV6-1 - 14 TGTGCCAGCAGATCGGGTCTCAGAAGGACTGAAGCTTTCTTT CASRSGLRRTEAFF
TRBJ1-5 few TRBV19 - 11 TGTGCCGGGGGGAGGCAACGGGCCCAGCATTTT CAGGRQRAQHF
TRBJ1-2 - TRBV7-2 TRBD1 14 TGTGCCAGCAGGCTAAGGGGACAGGGTTGGGGCTACACCTTC CASRLRGQGWGYTF
TRBJ2-5 - TRBV5-1 - 12 TGCGCCAGCAGCGGAAACCAAGAGACCCAGTACTTC CASSGNQETQYF
TRBJ2-6 - TRBV30 - 15 TGTGCCTGGAGCGCTCTGGGGGCTGGGGCCAACGTCCTGACTTTC CAWSALGAGANVLTF
TRBJ2-7 - TRBV18 TRBD1 16 TGTGCCAGCTCACCACTGGACAGGGGGCTTTTCTACGAGCAGTACTTC CASSPLDRGLFYEQYF
TRBJ1-4 - TRBV6-6 TRBD1 15 TGTGCCAGCACGGACAGGGCTTTCTCCAATGAAAAACTGTTTTTT CASTDRAFSNEKLFF
TRBJ2-6 - TRBV28 - 12 TGTGCCAGCAGATCTGGGGCCAACGTCCTGACTTTC CASRSGANVLTF
TRBJ2-1 - TRBV29-1 TRBD2 17 TGCAGCGTTGAAGGGGGTGCCCCGGGACTAGCCTACAATGAGCAGTTCTTC CSVEGGAPGLAYNEQFF
TRBJ1-2 - TRBV5-5 - 14 TGTGCCAGCACCCCCGCCGGAACTAACTATGGCTACACCTTC CASTPAGTNYGYTF
TRBJ2-3 - TRBV4-2 TRBD2 16 TGTGCCAGCAGCCAGTTTCTAGCGGCTAGCACAGATACGCAGTATTTT CASSQFLAASTDTQYF
TRBJ2-5 once TRBV30 - 13 TGTGCCTGGAACCGGGACACCCAAGAGACCCAGTACTTC CAWNRDTQETQYF
TRBJ2-3 - TRBV7-3 TRBD2 16 TGTGCCAGCAGCCGGGGACTAGCGACGAGCACAGATACGCAGTATTTT CASSRGLATSTDTQYF
TRBJ2-3 - TRBV28 - 14 TGTGCCAAGTCGAGGGCAGGGCAAGCAGATACGCAGTATTTT CAKSRAGQADTQYF
TRBJ1-3 - TRBV11-2 - 17 TGTGCCAGCAGCTTAGAACTGGGGCGGAGGTCTGGAAACACCATATATTTT CASSLELGRRSGNTIYF
TRBJ1-1 few TRBV2 - 13 TGTGCCAGCAGTGAAGGCTACAGCACTGAAGCTTTCTTT CASSEGYSTEAFF
TRBJ2-7 - TRBV2 TRBD2 16 TGTGCCAGCAGTGATAGACGGGGAGGGGCTGGTAGCGAGCAGTACTTC CASSDRRGGAGSEQYF
TRBJ1-4 - TRBV7-9 - 15 TGTGCCAGCAGCTTGGGTTCGATCTCAAATGAAAAACTGTTTTTT CASSLGSISNEKLFF
TRBJ1-2 - TRBV27 - 13 TGTGCCAGCAGTGTGTCGACCTGGGGTGGCTACACCTTC CASSVSTWGGYTF
TRBJ2-7 - TRBV28 TRBD1 14 TGTGCCAGCACCCAGGGGGATAGATCCTACGAGCAGTACTTC CASTQGDRSYEQYF
TRBJ2-1 - TRBV18 - 15 TGTGCCAGCTCACCAATTAGCGGTACCTACAATGAGCAGTTCTTC CASSPISGTYNEQFF
TRBJ1-1 once TRBV9 TRBD1 14 TGTGCCAGCAGCGGAGAGGGGGCGAGGACTGAAGCTTTCTTT CASSGEGARTEAFF
TRBJ2-1 - TRBV18 TRBD2 15 TGTGCCAGCTCACATGGGACTAGCGGGAGTAATGAGCAGTTCTTC CASSHGTSGSNEQFF
TRBJ2-7 - TRBV25-1 - 13 TGTGCCAGCAGTGAATTTCTTCGGGGACATCGATACTTC CASSEFLRGHRYF
TRBJ1-1 once TRBV2 - 14 TGTGCCAGCAGTGGCGCGGGTGTGGACACTGAAGCTTTCTTT CASSGAGVDTEAFF
TRBJ2-5 - TRBV14 - 15 TGTGCCAGCAGCCAAGCACGGGATGGGTGGGAGACCCAGTACTTC CASSQARDGWETQYF
TRBJ2-1 once TRBV7-2 TRBD2 16 TGTGCCAGCAGCTTAGGAATGACTAGCGGGAGGGCCACGCAGTTCTTC CASSLGMTSGRATQFF
TRBJ1-5 - TRBV10-2 - 13 TGCGCCAGCAGTGAGCAGGGCAATCAGCCCCAGCATTTT CASSEQGNQPQHF
TRBJ2-7 - TRBV6-1 TRBD1 15 TGTGCCAGCAGTGAAGCACGGCAGGGGGCAGGAGAGCAGTACTTC CASSEARQGAGEQYF
TRBJ2-3 - TRBV28 - 15 TGTGCCAGCAGACGATCAGGGACCCTCACAGATACGCAGTATTTT CASRRSGTLTDTQYF
TRBJ2-3 - TRBV5-1 - 14 TGCGCCAGCAGCCCCGTCCCCGGCACAGATACGCAGTATTTT CASSPVPGTDTQYF
TRBJ1-5 few TRBV10-3 - 13 TGTGCCATCGGATACTCAGGTGGTCAGCCCCAGCATTTT CAIGYSGGQPQHF
TRBJ1-2 - TRBV30 TRBD1 13 TGTGCCTGGAGTGTGAGACAGGGAGCTGGCTACACCTTC CAWSVRQGAGYTF